A single sample gave rise to the 7 T cell receptor beta chains below, sequenced in a study of blood T cells in healthy people across ages. The use of a sample-barcoded 5' primer and a J-beta primer mix characterized a second PCR of roughly 6 to 11 cycles. In TCRdb, the 5' RACE reads were re-called with MiXCR into one record per CDR3 protein. The table lists about a million distinct CDR3 sequences, 35% to 40% of them singletons. The material sequenced was blood. These receptor sequences come from a man aged 18 to 30 in good health.

The chain couples TRBV4-2 to TRBJ1-5; weak D call: TRBD1 (5 bases). The germline V and J ends were trimmed by 3 bases and 4 bases, with 10 bases remaining between them. The CDR3 loop spans 14 amino acids. The germline V gene encodes CDR1 LGHNA and CDR2 YNFKEQ. In DNA form, the CDR3 reads TGTGCCAGCAGCCACGGGACTGCTAATCAGCCCCAGCATTTT. Protein sequence: CASSHGTANQPQHF.

The V call is TRBV11-2, the J call TRBJ2-2, with TRBD1 matching 9 bases. Germline lookup yields CDR1 SGHAT and CDR2 FQNNGV. The CDR3 covers 17 residues. Unmatched junction bases numbered 12, after V lost 4 bases and J lost 6 bases. The CDR3 nucleotides are TGTGCCAGCAGCTCTTACCGCCGGGACAGGGACGCCGGGGAGCTGTTTTTT. This codes for CASSSYRRDRDAGELFF.

This clonotype was counted only a few times. The gene calls are TRBV7-6 and TRBJ2-7, with 9 bases fitting TRBD2. The V and J ends lost 1 base and 3 bases, in that order; junction bases with no gene match: 4. Germline CDR1 is SGHVS and CDR2 is FNYEAQ. The CDR3 covers 15 residues. This CDR3 reads CASSLGGLALYEQYF. As DNA, the CDR3 is TGTGCCAGCAGCTTAGGGGGACTAGCTCTCTACGAGCAGTACTTC.

Only a few counts were recorded for this clonotype. The CDR3 protein is CSARDSGVPNYGYTF. CDR3 coding DNA: TGCAGTGCTAGAGATTCGGGAGTCCCAAACTATGGCTACACCTTC. This chain links TRBV20-1 with TRBJ1-2; unclear D gene. Trimming cost V 0 bases and J 2 bases, with 13 bases left between them. The CDR3 is made up of 15 amino acids. Germline loops: CDR1 DFQATT, CDR2 SNEGSKA (reference sequence).

This clonotype was seen only a few times. The V call is TRBV4-3, the J call TRBJ1-4; perhaps TRBD1 as D (6 bases). Germline CDR1 reads LGHNA; CDR2 reads YSLEER. The CDR3 runs 15 residues. With 1 base removed from V and 5 bases from J, the gap between germline ends came to 11 bases. CDR3 bases: TGCGCCAGCAGCCAAGGGATGGGGGCGAATGAAAAACTGTTTTTT. This encodes CASSQGMGANEKLFF.

The chain joins TRBV19 to TRBJ1-1; D possibly corresponds to TRBD1 (6 bases). This CDR3 contains 14 residues. CDR1 LNHDA and CDR2 SQIVND come from the germline V gene (reference sequence). V was clipped by 2 bases and J by 6 bases, with 13 bases between them. The CDR3 coding sequence is TGTGCCAGTAGTATAAAGAACAGGGTCTCTGAAGCTTTCTTT. Protein: CASSIKNRVSEAFF.

The V gene is TRBV27, the J gene TRBJ1-1; D ambiguous. Germline CDR1 MNHEY, CDR2 SMNVEV (reference sequence). The ends were cut back, 7 bases at V and 4 bases at J, with 13 bases in the middle. This CDR3 has 13 amino acids. The CDR3 sequence is CASMSSPFTEAFF. CDR3 sequence (DNA): TGTGCCAGCATGAGTAGTCCTTTCACTGAAGCTTTCTTT.